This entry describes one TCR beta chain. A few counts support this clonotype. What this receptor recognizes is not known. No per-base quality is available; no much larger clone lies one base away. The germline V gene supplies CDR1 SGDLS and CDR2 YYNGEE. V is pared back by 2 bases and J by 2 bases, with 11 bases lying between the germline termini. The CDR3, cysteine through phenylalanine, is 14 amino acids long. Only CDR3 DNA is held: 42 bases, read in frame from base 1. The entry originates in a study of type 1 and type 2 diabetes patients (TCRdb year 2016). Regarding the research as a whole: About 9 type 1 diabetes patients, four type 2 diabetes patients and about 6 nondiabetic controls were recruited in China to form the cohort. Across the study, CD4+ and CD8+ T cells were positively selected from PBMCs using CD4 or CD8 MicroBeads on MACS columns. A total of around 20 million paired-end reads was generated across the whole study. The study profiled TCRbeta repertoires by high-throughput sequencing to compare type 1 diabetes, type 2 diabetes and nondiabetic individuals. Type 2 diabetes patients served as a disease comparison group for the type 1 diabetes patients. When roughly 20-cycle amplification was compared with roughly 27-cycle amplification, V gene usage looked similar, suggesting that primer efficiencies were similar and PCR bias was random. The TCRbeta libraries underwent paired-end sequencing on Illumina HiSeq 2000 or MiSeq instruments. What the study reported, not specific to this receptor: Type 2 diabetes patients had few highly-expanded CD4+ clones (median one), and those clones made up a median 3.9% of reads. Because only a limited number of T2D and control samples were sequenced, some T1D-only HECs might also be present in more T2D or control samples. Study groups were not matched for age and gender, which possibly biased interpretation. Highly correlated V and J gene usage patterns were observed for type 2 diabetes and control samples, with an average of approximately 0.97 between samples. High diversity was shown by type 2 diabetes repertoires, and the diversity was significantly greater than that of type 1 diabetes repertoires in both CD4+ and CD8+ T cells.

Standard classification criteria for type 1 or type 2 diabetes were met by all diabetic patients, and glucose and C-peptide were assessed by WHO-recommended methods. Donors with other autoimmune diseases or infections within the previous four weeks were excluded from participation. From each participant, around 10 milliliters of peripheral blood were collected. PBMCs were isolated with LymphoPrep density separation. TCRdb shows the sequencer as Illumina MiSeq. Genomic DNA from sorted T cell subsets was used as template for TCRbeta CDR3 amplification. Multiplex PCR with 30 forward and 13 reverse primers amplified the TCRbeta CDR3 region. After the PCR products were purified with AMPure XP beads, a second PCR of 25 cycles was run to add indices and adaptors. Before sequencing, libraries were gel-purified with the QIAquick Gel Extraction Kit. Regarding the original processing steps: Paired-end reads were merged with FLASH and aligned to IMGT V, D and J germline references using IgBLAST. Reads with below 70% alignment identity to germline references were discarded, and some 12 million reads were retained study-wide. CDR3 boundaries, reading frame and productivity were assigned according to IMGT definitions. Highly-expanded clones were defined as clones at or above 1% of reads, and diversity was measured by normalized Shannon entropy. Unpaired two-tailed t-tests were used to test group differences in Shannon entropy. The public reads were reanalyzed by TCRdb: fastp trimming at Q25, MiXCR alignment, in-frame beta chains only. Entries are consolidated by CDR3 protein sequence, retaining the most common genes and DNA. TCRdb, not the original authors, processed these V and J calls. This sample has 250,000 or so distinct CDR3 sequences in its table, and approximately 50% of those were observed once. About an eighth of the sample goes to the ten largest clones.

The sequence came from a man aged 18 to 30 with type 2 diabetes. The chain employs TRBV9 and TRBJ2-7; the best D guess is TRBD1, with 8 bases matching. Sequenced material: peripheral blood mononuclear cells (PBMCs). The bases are TGTGCCAGCAGCGTTACAGGGGGGGCCTACGAGCAGTACTTC. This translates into CASSVTGGAYEQYF.